This T cell receptor (beta chain) derives from a study of T cell repertoires in cytomegalovirus infection. From the reads, TCRdb called clonotypes with MiXCR, one entry per CDR3 protein. The table has 200,000 to 300,000 distinct CDR3 sequences, approximately 8.3% seen once. V gave up 5 bases and J gave up 2 bases, with 11 bases separating them. Germline CDR1 reads SGHTA; CDR2 reads FQGNSA. The CDR3 is 14 residues long. The table lists this clonotype with a few counts. The V and J genes are TRBV7-2 and TRBJ2-3; D gene ambiguous. The receptor was derived from a human donor in good health (CMV status not recorded). Some clones in this sample may be carry-over from other donors' samples. Sequenced: PBMCs. This chain's CDR3 is CASSPRLITDTQYF. Written as DNA, the CDR3 is TGTGCCAGCAGCCCGAGGCTTATCACAGATACGCAGTATTTT.